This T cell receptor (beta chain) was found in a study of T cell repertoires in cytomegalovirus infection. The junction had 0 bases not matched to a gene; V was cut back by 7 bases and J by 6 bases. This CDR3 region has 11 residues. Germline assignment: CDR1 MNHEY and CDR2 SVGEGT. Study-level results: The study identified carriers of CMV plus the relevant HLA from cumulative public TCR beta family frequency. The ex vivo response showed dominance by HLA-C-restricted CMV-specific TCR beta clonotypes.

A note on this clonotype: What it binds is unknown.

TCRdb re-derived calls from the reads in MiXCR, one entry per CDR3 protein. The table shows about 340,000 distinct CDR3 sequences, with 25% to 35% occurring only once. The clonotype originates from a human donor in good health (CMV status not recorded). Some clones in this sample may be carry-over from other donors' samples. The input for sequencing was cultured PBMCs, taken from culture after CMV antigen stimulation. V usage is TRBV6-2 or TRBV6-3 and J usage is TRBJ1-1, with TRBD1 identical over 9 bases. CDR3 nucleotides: TGTGCCAGCAACAGGGGGCCTGAAGCTTTCTTT. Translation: CASNRGPEAFF.